The entry below gives a single TCR beta chain sequence along with its context. Antigen specificity is unknown. Germline CDR1 is MNHEY and CDR2 is SVGEGT. V lost 6 bases to trimming and J lost 4 bases, with 12 bases between them. The CDR3 is 13 amino acids. It was RNA transcripts that yielded the amplified TCR beta CDR3 regions. The HTBI primer set served for first-round RT-PCR of the TCR CDR3. One entry per CDR3 protein, called by TCRdb with MiXCR from the multiplex PCR reads. The sample contains 340,000 or so distinct CDR3 sequences, roughly a fifth of which appear only once. The record originates from a study of T cells in Graves' hyperthyroidism and ophthalmopathy. General study findings and limits: With a median lead of 6.5 months before onset, the model predicted ophthalmopathy.

Material: blood. This TCR derives from a woman between 50 and 59 years old with Graves' hyperthyroidism. This chain connects TRBV6-2 or TRBV6-3 to TRBJ1-2; D is possibly TRBD1 (6 bases). The CDR3 sequence: CASRSGQFYGYTF. In DNA form, the CDR3 reads TGTGCCAGCAGATCCGGACAGTTCTATGGCTACACCTTC.